This is a list of T cell receptor beta chains from one sample in a study of beta chain features in type 1 diabetes. Profiled with immunoSEQ multiplex PCR; TCRdb holds only in-frame clones, not every one. Among roughly 150,000 clones listed, around 8% were seen once. Material: central memory CD4+ T cells from blood. The receptor set was obtained from a woman aged 18-29 years with type 1 diabetes. Both conserved end residues are part of each CDR3. D genes are given only for firm matches. Some rows mark clone size as missing; the rest say once, few, many or name a class of expanded clone.

v_gene	abundance	d_gene	j_gene	CDR3nt	CDR3aa
TRBV6-6	many	-	TRBJ2-3	TGTGCCAGCAGCCGTCGACACACAGATACGCAGTATTTT	CASSRRHTDTQYF
TRBV15	many	-	TRBJ2-1	TGTGCCACCAGCAGAGCGGCGGGAACTGGTAATGAGCAGTTCTTC	CATSRAAGTGNEQFF
TRBV11-2	-	-	TRBJ2-3	TGTGCCAGCAGCACGCTAGGGGGTTGGACAGATACGCAGTATTTT	CASSTLGGWTDTQYF
TRBV2	-	-	TRBJ1-2	TGTGCCGGCTCGGGACTCGGGGATGGCTACACCTTC	CAGSGLGDGYTF
TRBV28	-	TRBD1	TRBJ2-7	TGTGCCAGCAGGGCTGGGACAGGTGGCTACGAGCAGTACTTC	CASRAGTGGYEQYF
TRBV14	few	TRBD1	TRBJ2-1	TGTGCCAGCAGCCAGGACAGGAACGAACCCTACAATGAGCAGTTCTTC	CASSQDRNEPYNEQFF
TRBV18	few	-	TRBJ1-6	TGTGCCAGCTCACCGGAACAGGCCGGACCCCTCCACTTT	CASSPEQAGPLHF
TRBV10-2	-	-	TRBJ2-7	TGCGCCAGCTCTTGGGGGCCCAACTACGAGCAGTACTTC	CASSWGPNYEQYF
TRBV18	-	-	TRBJ2-7	TGTGCCAGCTCACCTGGGGAGAGCAACGAGCAGTACTTC	CASSPGESNEQYF
TRBV14	few	-	TRBJ1-4	TGTGCCAGCAGCCAAGTGGGCAGGGAAAAACTGTTTTTT	CASSQVGREKLFF